Shown below are 13 T cell receptor beta chains from a single sample sequenced in a study of T cell repertoires in cytomegalovirus infection. TCRdb reanalysed the reads using MiXCR and keeps one entry per CDR3 protein. There are around 280,000 distinct CDR3 sequences in the sample; 8% to 10% occur only once, and approximately 2.4% lies in the top ten. The sequencing input was PBMCs. The receptors were gathered from a human donor in good health (CMV status not recorded). Some clones in this sample may be carry-over from other donors' samples.

This clonotype was seen many times. The J gene is TRBJ1-1, the V gene TRBV20-1; a possible D gene is TRBD1 (5 bases). The V end lost 6 bases, the J end lost 7 bases, and 15 bases lay between the germline ends. The CDR3 has 12 amino acids. The germline CDR1 and CDR2 sequences are DFQATT and SNEGSKA (reference sequence). The CDR3 bases are TGCAGTGCCAGCCAGGGTGAGGGTGAAGCTTTCTTT. Encoded protein: CSASQGEGEAFF.

This clonotype has ten or more counts. The V gene is TRBV7-6, the J gene TRBJ2-2; 8 nucleotides match TRBD1. Germline CDR1 reads SGHVS; CDR2 reads FNYEAQ. V was pared by 2 bases and J by 6 bases, with 11 bases of the junction left unmatched. CDR3 size: 17 residues. The CDR3 DNA reads as TGTGCCAGCAGCTTATCGTTGCAGGGGGCGCGGTCCGGGGAGCTGTTTTTT. This gives the protein CASSLSLQGARSGELFF. The full variable domain, completed using reference TRBV7-6 and TRBJ2-2, is GAGVSQSPRYKVTKRGQDVALRCDPISGHVSLYWYRQALGQGPEFLTYFNYEAQQDKSGLPNDRFSAERPEGSISTLTIQRTEQRDSAMYRCASSLSLQGARSGELFFGEGSRLTVL.

This clonotype was seen ten or more times. The rearrangement uses TRBV7-6 and TRBJ2-3; D is ambiguous. V lost 4 bases and J lost 0, with 11 bases in between. CDR3 size: 15 residues. Looked up from germline, CDR1 is SGHVS and CDR2 is FNYEAQ. CDR3 DNA: TGTGCCAGCAGCTCCAGAAAACCTAGCACAGATACGCAGTATTTT. Amino acid sequence: CASSSRKPSTDTQYF.

This clonotype was recorded only once. A single base separates this from a much larger clone, so it may be a read error. The CDR3 ends on some other residue instead of the conserved phenylalanine or tryptophan, so this is likely a read error. The chain carries TRBV2 and TRBJ1-2; D not certain. Per the germline V gene, CDR1 is SNHLY and CDR2 is FYNNEI. The length of the CDR3 is 13 residues. Trimming cost V 3 bases and J 4 bases, with 9 bases left between them. The CDR3 coding sequence is TGTGCCAGCAGTGATCAGACTAGCTATGGCTACACCTCC. Protein: CASSDQTSYGYTS.

This clonotype was seen a handful of times. This chain joins TRBV2 and TRBJ2-7; no definite D call. Germline loops: CDR1 SNHLY, CDR2 FYNNEI. The CDR3 has 11 amino acids. V was pared by 4 bases and J by 9 bases, with 10 bases between. This chain's CDR3 is CASSASIPQYF. CDR3 nucleotide sequence: TGTGCCAGCAGTGCATCCATACCGCAGTACTTC.

This clonotype showed up many times. V is TRBV6-5 and J is TRBJ2-1; 10 bases are shared with TRBD1. The CDR3 is 17 residues long. V was pared by 0 bases and J by 8 bases, with 10 bases of the junction left unmatched. The V gene's germline CDR1 is MNHEY and CDR2 SVGAGI. CDR3 protein: CASSYSRDRGLWDEQFF. The CDR3 nucleotides read TGTGCCAGCAGTTACTCCCGGGACAGGGGCCTTTGGGATGAGCAGTTCTTC.

Ten or more counts support this clonotype. The chain carries TRBV6-1 and TRBJ2-6, with a weak D call TRBD1 (5 bases). V was cut by 7 bases and J by 0 bases, with 10 bases left in between. In germline, CDR1 is MNHNS, CDR2 SASEGT. The CDR3 loop spans 15 amino acids. In DNA, the CDR3 is TGTGCCAGCATCCGACAGTTCTCTGGGGCCAACGTCCTGACTTTC. Translated: CASIRQFSGANVLTF.

This clonotype was detected ten times or more. The junction differs from germline at one of its ends, possibly a read error. V usage is TRBV7-9 and J usage is TRBJ1-1, with D possibly matching TRBD1 (5 bases). Germline V gives CDR1 SEHNR, CDR2 FQNEAQ (reference sequence). There are 14 residues in the CDR3. Here the CDR3 DNA reads TGTGCCGGACAAAAACCGGGGACTACGCAGTTCATTGTCTTT. Its protein product is CAGQKPGTTQFIVF. The full variable domain, completed using reference TRBV7-9 and TRBJ1-1, is DTGVSQNPRHKITKRGQNVTFRCDPISEHNRLYWYRQTLGQGPEFLTYFQNEAQLEKSRLLSDRFSAERPKGSFSTLEIQRTEQGDSAMYLCAGQKPGTTQFIVFGQGTRLTVV.

The sample holds a few counts of this clonotype. J is TRBJ2-3 and V is TRBV4-3; TRBD1 might be the D (6 bases). Germline V gene lookup returns CDR1 LGHNA and CDR2 YSLEER. The CDR3 contains 15 residues. The V and J ends lost 0 bases and 2 bases respectively, with 9 bases between them. The DNA of the CDR3 is TGCGCCAGCAGCCAAGATTACAGGGTCACAGATACGCAGTATTTT. Its protein product is CASSQDYRVTDTQYF.

This clonotype was observed many times. The chain combines TRBV6-1 with TRBJ2-7; TRBD1 matches at 9 bases. Germline V gene data show CDR1 as MNHNS and CDR2 as SASEGT. The CDR3 has 15 residues. Germline trimming cut 11 bases from V and 2 bases from J; bases unmatched to any gene: 13. The CDR3 reads CALNSGQGLPYEQYF. The CDR3 DNA is TGTGCCTTGAATTCAGGACAGGGGCTGCCCTACGAGCAGTACTTC.

This clonotype was recorded many times. The CDR3 protein is CASSVGGRRSDTEAFF. For the CDR3, the DNA is TGTGCCAGCAGCGTAGGGGGCAGGAGATCTGACACTGAAGCTTTCTTT. This chain links TRBV9 with TRBJ1-1, with D perhaps TRBD1 (5 bases). The CDR3 length is 16 residues. Per germline, CDR1 SGDLS and CDR2 YYNGEE. Trimming removed 0 bases from V and 3 bases from J, with 15 bases in between.

The genes are TRBV5-1 and TRBJ2-3; D is possibly TRBD1 or TRBD2 (5 bases each). Per the germline V gene, CDR1 is SGHRS and CDR2 is YFSETQ. This CDR3 contains 15 residues. Between the trimmed V and J ends, which lost 4 bases and 2 bases, there was a span of 14 bases. CDR3 bases: TGCGCCAGCAGCACGGGATCCGGACACACAGATACGCAGTATTTT. Amino acids: CASSTGSGHTDTQYF.

This clonotype was picked up many times. The chain is built from TRBV20-1 and TRBJ1-5; D gene ambiguous. Trimming removed 0 bases at V and 3 bases at J, with 9 bases between. Germline CDR1 reads DFQATT; CDR2 reads SNEGSKA (reference sequence). The CDR3 sequence is 14 residues long. CDR3 sequence reads: CSARDEMHNQPQHF. CDR3 coding DNA: TGCAGTGCTAGAGATGAAATGCACAATCAGCCCCAGCATTTT.